This T cell receptor beta chain is drawn from a study of CD8+ T cells in alopecia areata. About the study: Tofacitinib ran 6 to 18 months, followed by 6 months off drug. Affected scalp percentage gauged treated patients' severity.

The CDR3 is 14 residues long. Treatment of the sample: oral pan-JAK inhibitor, 5-10 mg twice daily. Lesional scalp punch biopsies and peripheral blood came from alopecia areata patients. Isolated RNA was reverse transcribed into cDNA used as the sequencing template. Assay: immunoSEQ multiplex PCR; the TCRdb copy retains only in-frame clones and omits some. The sample yields a few hundred thousand clones, approximately 70% seen once. Study observations and caveats: The study found TCR sharing across patients less clear than in mice, possibly for HLA reasons.

On this clone itself: Its specificity is unknown.

This rearrangement joins TRBV1 to TRBJ1-1. TRBV1 is labeled a pseudogene. Specimen: CD4+ T cells sorted from blood, collected at week 44, from a patient treated with tofacitinib. The clonotype comes from a human donor with alopecia areata. The CDR3 DNA is TGCACCAGCAGCCCCCCGGCGGGAGACACTGAAGCTTTCTTT. Its translation: CTSSPPAGDTEAFF.